This is a list of T cell receptor beta chains from one sample in a study of cytomegalovirus exposure and HLA in healthy donors. Generated by immunoSEQ multiplex PCR, the TCRdb table keeps only in-frame clones and is missing some. The sample yields around 120,000 clones, about 69% seen once. Material: PBMCs. The source is a woman younger than 35 in good health and CMV-seronegative. CDR3s leave out the opening cysteine and the closing phenylalanine or tryptophan. The D gene is left open where the match is weak.

cdr3_aa: ASSPDPLGTEAF
d_call: .
v_call: TRBV5-6
j_call: TRBJ1-1

cdr3_aa: ASSLTENTEAF
d_call: .
v_call: TRBV6-1
j_call: TRBJ1-1

cdr3_aa: ASSTNLAFRGQTDTQY
d_call: TRBD1
v_call: TRBV28
j_call: TRBJ2-3

cdr3_aa: ASTGHREGTEQY
d_call: .
v_call: TRBV2
j_call: TRBJ2-7

cdr3_aa: ATQDRGGYT
d_call: TRBD1
v_call: TRBV6-5
j_call: TRBJ1-2

cdr3_aa: ASSKGLAGSYEQY
d_call: TRBD2
v_call: TRBV2
j_call: TRBJ2-7

cdr3_aa: AWDEDRRTGELF
d_call: TRBD1
v_call: TRBV30
j_call: TRBJ2-2

cdr3_aa: SVSGTSGEQY
d_call: TRBD2
v_call: TRBV29-1
j_call: TRBJ2-7

cdr3_aa: ASPSLGGIGGTEAF
d_call: .
v_call: TRBV12-2
j_call: TRBJ1-1

cdr3_aa: ASSLGAGGPGETQY
d_call: TRBD2
v_call: TRBV5-1
j_call: TRBJ2-5

cdr3_aa: SETGPNYGYT
d_call: TRBD1
v_call: TRBV29-1
j_call: TRBJ1-2

cdr3_aa: ASSPSARGRLNTEAF
d_call: TRBD1
v_call: TRBV14
j_call: TRBJ1-1

cdr3_aa: ASSIGPEQPQH
d_call: .
v_call: TRBV19
j_call: TRBJ1-5

cdr3_aa: ASSSGGPVTDTQY
d_call: TRBD2
v_call: TRBV30
j_call: TRBJ2-3

cdr3_aa: ASSRRTESSYEQY
d_call: .
v_call: TRBV7-2
j_call: TRBJ2-7

cdr3_aa: ASSPGEGLSNQPQH
d_call: .
v_call: TRBV9
j_call: TRBJ1-5

cdr3_aa: AWRTPGQAPVNTEAF
d_call: TRBD1
v_call: TRBV30
j_call: TRBJ1-1

cdr3_aa: ASRRGAFNSPLH
d_call: .
v_call: TRBV6-5
j_call: TRBJ1-6

cdr3_aa: ASSLTQTGELF
d_call: .
v_call: TRBV7-2
j_call: TRBJ2-2

cdr3_aa: ASSFGLGDRVYEQY
d_call: TRBD1
v_call: TRBV27
j_call: TRBJ2-7

cdr3_aa: ASSSARDRVRWPQYYGYT
d_call: TRBD1
v_call: TRBV13
j_call: TRBJ1-2

cdr3_aa: ASSLPQGRDYEQY
d_call: .
v_call: TRBV28
j_call: TRBJ2-7

cdr3_aa: ASGSGASTDTQY
d_call: TRBD2
v_call: TRBV25-1
j_call: TRBJ2-3

cdr3_aa: ASSSGVHYNSPLH
d_call: .
v_call: TRBV7-8
j_call: TRBJ1-6

cdr3_aa: ASSWTPSTDTQY
d_call: .
v_call: TRBV5-4
j_call: TRBJ2-3

cdr3_aa: ASSITPTGGGYGYT
d_call: TRBD1
v_call: TRBV19
j_call: TRBJ1-2

cdr3_aa: ASSTRQEGDTQY
d_call: .
v_call: TRBV28
j_call: TRBJ2-3

cdr3_aa: ASSSLTEANTGELF
d_call: .
v_call: TRBV28
j_call: TRBJ2-2

cdr3_aa: ASSDSGAIRDNEQF
d_call: .
v_call: TRBV25-1
j_call: TRBJ2-1

cdr3_aa: ASSVGLAGLPETQY
d_call: TRBD2
v_call: TRBV6-1
j_call: TRBJ2-5

cdr3_aa: SVWTGGEAYGYT
d_call: TRBD1
v_call: TRBV29-1
j_call: TRBJ1-2

cdr3_aa: ASSLVGDTQY
d_call: .
v_call: TRBV7-9
j_call: TRBJ2-3

cdr3_aa: ASSQAMGQGDEKLF
d_call: TRBD1
v_call: TRBV4-2
j_call: TRBJ1-4

cdr3_aa: ASSLRTGWPYEQY
d_call: TRBD1
v_call: TRBV27
j_call: TRBJ2-7

cdr3_aa: ASSYDRYNEQF
d_call: .
v_call: TRBV5-6
j_call: TRBJ2-1

cdr3_aa: ASGTGTGRPQPQH
d_call: TRBD1
v_call: TRBV28
j_call: TRBJ1-5

cdr3_aa: ASWDSLNTEAF
d_call: TRBD1
v_call: TRBV2
j_call: TRBJ1-1

cdr3_aa: VSSQEEGRGPEQF
d_call: .
v_call: TRBV4-2
j_call: TRBJ2-1

cdr3_aa: ASSSSYNSPLH
d_call: .
v_call: TRBV6-4
j_call: TRBJ1-6

cdr3_aa: ASRIQGASGELF
d_call: TRBD1
v_call: TRBV6-4
j_call: TRBJ2-2

cdr3_aa: ASSDSNTGELF
d_call: .
v_call: TRBV10-1
j_call: TRBJ2-2

cdr3_aa: ASTASGGFTDTQY
d_call: TRBD2
v_call: TRBV6-1
j_call: TRBJ2-3

cdr3_aa: ASSHRTGGGEAF
d_call: TRBD1
v_call: TRBV6-4
j_call: TRBJ1-1

cdr3_aa: ASSGQGPYEQY
d_call: TRBD1
v_call: TRBV2
j_call: TRBJ2-7

cdr3_aa: ASRGSEAQY
d_call: .
v_call: TRBV27
j_call: TRBJ2-5

cdr3_aa: ATSRLRDSGGYT
d_call: TRBD1
v_call: TRBV15
j_call: TRBJ1-2

cdr3_aa: ASSVELGNTEAF
d_call: .
v_call: TRBV9
j_call: TRBJ1-1

cdr3_aa: ASSRDSEETQY
d_call: TRBD1
v_call: TRBV5-6
j_call: TRBJ2-5

cdr3_aa: ASSVVPGGLLNEQF
d_call: TRBD2
v_call: TRBV9
j_call: TRBJ2-1

cdr3_aa: ASSLGRALY
d_call: .
v_call: TRBV13
j_call: TRBJ1-6

cdr3_aa: ASSPLGAGGNTGELF
d_call: .
v_call: TRBV28
j_call: TRBJ2-2

cdr3_aa: ASSLGRADNYGYT
d_call: .
v_call: TRBV7-9
j_call: TRBJ1-2